The sequence of this T cell receptor (beta chain) was determined in a study of blood T cell dynamics during melanoma immunotherapy (TCRdb year 2020). In terms of the full investigation: Patients with metastatic melanoma were treated with first-line pembrolizumab or nivolumab plus ipilimumab as standard of care in the United Kingdom. The training cohort was made up of consecutive patients, while a further independent group of patients from the same centre was pooled to form an external validation set. To find early correlates of response, the study profiled the peripheral T cell receptor repertoires of patients with metastatic melanoma both before and after one cycle of checkpoint inhibitor therapy. Broad study findings and their caveats: Whether the T cell clones driving repertoire changes were melanoma-specific or reflected general immune activation could not be determined in the study. The relatively small sample size was acknowledged as potentially limiting generalization of the results. Patients who later achieved disease control showed a bifurcated PBMC repertoire reorganization at W3, with increased clonality or increased diversity, unlike progressors.

The cysteine opens and the phenylalanine closes a CDR3 of 15 amino acids. CDR3 DNA is the only sequence kept; it has 45 bases, read in frame from the first base. V drops 0 bases and J drops 1 base, leaving 9 bases in between. CDR1 is given as LNHNV and CDR2 as YYDKDF, both from the germline V gene (reference sequence). Read against the paper, the sample's time point label means: week 3, after first cycle of checkpoint inhibitor. Blood was sampled before treatment (T0) and at week 3 (W3), after the first cycle of checkpoint blockade. Except for two patients with rapid clinical progression, response was assessed 12 weeks after the first infusion by RECIST 1.1; disease control meant complete response, partial response or stable disease. Patients with prior systemic cancer treatment, concomitant immunosuppressant therapy or synchronous other active malignancies were excluded. Bulk PBMC and plasma cell-free DNA were both sequenced for TCR beta so that circulating cells and T cell turnover could be tracked. Lymphoprep and SepMate tubes were used to isolate PBMC from blood, and red cell lysis was then performed. QIAamp DNA Blood Mini kits were used to extract DNA from both PBMC and sorted T cell subsets.

Comments on this clone: Its antigen is currently not known. Base qualities are not at hand, and no much larger clone is one base apart.

A fixed 350 ng of DNA was loaded for every bulk PBMC sample. TCR beta CDR3 sequences were amplified from genomic DNA using the immunoSEQ TCRb Assay kit according to manufacturer instructions. The KAPA Library Quantification Kit for Illumina platforms was used to quantify the pooled libraries by qPCR. Pooled libraries were sequenced on an Illumina NextSeq 500, clustered at roughly 0.6-1.2 pM. The original pipeline was this. The TCR data were analyzed using immunoSEQ ANALYZER and the R LymphoSeq package. A rearrangement efficiency score was calculated as productive divided by the sum of productive and non-productive CDR3 sequences. Clonality was measured with the Gini coefficient and diversity with the Renyi index at alpha=1, and both measures were compared pairwise between timepoints within each patient. In LymphoSeq, clonal relatedness was computed with an edit distance of 3 and repertoire similarity was computed with the Bhattacharyya coefficient. To classify response, a linear discriminant analysis based on week-3 changes in clonality and diversity was built using the R MASS and caret packages. Sourced from immuneACCESS, this table was stored by TCRdb with only in-frame sequences that have V and J called. A share of the clones is absent; for the studies checked, an unresolved V gene accounts for under half, and the remainder has no known explanation. The DNA was the basis for D and trimming; V, J and clone size are from that table. The sample table lists some 8,200 clones, around 89% of them with a count of one. 2.3% of the sample is held by the ten biggest clonotypes.

This chain joins TRBV15 to TRBJ1-1, with no confidently assigned D gene. The material sequenced was blood, taken from a patient treated with checkpoint blockade. The TCR originated in a human donor with melanoma. CDR3 reads: CATSRENKRNTEAFF. The DNA is as follows: TGTGCCACCAGCAGAGAGAACAAAAGGAACACTGAAGCTTTCTTT.